Listed here is a single T cell receptor (beta chain). Every patient relapsed after autologous stem cell transplantation, and brentuximab vedotin exposure varied. Method: immunoSEQ multiplex PCR; TCRdb's copy keeps in-frame clones and lacks some. The table has about 85,000 clones, 80% to 95% seen once; the top ten hold about 2.7%. The entry originates in a study of PD-1 blockade in classical Hodgkin lymphoma. The receptor was derived from a human donor with classical Hodgkin lymphoma. The sample consisted of peripheral blood mononuclear cells (PBMCs), taken before the second cycle of nivolumab.

The DNA of the CDR3 is TGTGCCAGCAGCGCAGACTATGAGCAGTTCTTC. It codes for CASSADYEQFF. The chain combines TRBV9 with TRBJ2-1, with D unclear. Germline assignment: CDR1 SGDLS and CDR2 YYNGEE. Trimming stripped 3 bases from V and 8 bases from J, with 6 bases between. The CDR3 has 11 residues.